The sample holds a few counts of the clone carrying this TCR beta chain. Its specificity is not known. The CDR3 covers 15 residues. The data derive from a study of cytotoxic CD8 clonotypes in ibrutinib-treated CLL. About the research overall: By median roughly 74 months, about twelve had progressed and about 15 stayed remitted; responses had been 2 complete and 24 partial.

Roughly 2 micrograms of genomic DNA from cryopreserved PBMCs went into TCR beta libraries. Some clones are missing from TCRdb's copy, which holds only in-frame ones; the method was immunoSEQ multiplex PCR. In the table there are 90,000 to 100,000 clones, 70% to 80% of which are singletons. Whole-study findings and limits: Clonality climbed at ibrutinib response, then dropped toward baseline at progression. Clonality (at baseline) was higher than in age-matched healthy donors and tracked circulating CD8+ T-cell counts.

This rearrangement joins TRBV21-1 to TRBJ1-4. TRBV21-1 is assigned pseudogene status. The clonotype was recovered from a human donor with chronic lymphocytic leukemia. The material sequenced was PBMCs, taken after 12 months of ibrutinib treatment. CDR3 in amino acids: CARNRNKGDFEKLFF. In DNA form, the CDR3 reads TGTGCCAGAAATCGAAACAAAGGGGACTTTGAAAAACTGTTTTTT.